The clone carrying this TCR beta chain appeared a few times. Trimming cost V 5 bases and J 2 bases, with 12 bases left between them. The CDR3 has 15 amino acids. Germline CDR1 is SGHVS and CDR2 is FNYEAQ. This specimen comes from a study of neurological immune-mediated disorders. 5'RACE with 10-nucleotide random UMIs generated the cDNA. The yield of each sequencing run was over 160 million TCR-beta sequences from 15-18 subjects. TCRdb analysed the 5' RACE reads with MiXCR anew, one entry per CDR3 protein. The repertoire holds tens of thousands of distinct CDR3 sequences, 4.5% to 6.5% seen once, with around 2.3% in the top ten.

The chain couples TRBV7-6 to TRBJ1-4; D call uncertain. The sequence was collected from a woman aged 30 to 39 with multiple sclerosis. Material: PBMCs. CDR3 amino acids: CASSPTFATNEKLFF. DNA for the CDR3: TGTGCCAGCAGCCCAACCTTTGCGACTAATGAAAAACTGTTTTTT.